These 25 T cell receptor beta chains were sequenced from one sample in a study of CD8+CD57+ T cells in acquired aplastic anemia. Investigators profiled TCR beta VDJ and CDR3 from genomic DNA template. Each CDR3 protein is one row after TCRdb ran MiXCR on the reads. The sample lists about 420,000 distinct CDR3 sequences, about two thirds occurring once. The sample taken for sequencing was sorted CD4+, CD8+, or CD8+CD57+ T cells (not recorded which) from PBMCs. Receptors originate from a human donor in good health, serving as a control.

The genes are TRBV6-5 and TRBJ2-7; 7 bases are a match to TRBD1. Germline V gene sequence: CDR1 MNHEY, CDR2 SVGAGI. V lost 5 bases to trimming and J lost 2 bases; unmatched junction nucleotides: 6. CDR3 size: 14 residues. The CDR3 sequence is CASSTRGQTYEQYF. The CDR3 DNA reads TGTGCCAGCAGTACTCGGGGACAGACCTACGAGCAGTACTTC.

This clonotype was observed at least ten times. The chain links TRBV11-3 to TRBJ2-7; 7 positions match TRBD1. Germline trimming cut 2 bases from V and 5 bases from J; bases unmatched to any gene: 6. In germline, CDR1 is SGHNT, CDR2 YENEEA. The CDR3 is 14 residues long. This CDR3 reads CASSLRGLQDEQYF. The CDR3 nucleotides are TGTGCCAGCAGCTTAAGGGGGCTCCAAGACGAGCAGTACTTC.

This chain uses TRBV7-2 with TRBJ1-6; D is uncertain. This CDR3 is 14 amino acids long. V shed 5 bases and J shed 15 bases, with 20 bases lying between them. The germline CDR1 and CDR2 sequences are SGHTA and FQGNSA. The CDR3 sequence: CASSQACEEADLHF. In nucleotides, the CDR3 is TGTGCCAGCAGCCAAGCCTGCGAGGAGGCGGACCTCCACTTT. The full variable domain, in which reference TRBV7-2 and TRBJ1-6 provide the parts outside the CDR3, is GAGVSQSPSNKVTEKGKDVELRCDPISGHTALYWYRQSLGQGLEFLIYFQGNSAPDKSGLPSDRFSAERTGGSVSTLTIQRTQQEDSAVYLCASSQACEEADLHFGNGTRLTVT.

This CDR3 is CASSLLSGGQYVGFF. The CDR3 nucleotides read TGTGCCAGCAGCTTACTATCGGGCGGGCAGTATGTCGGGTTCTTC. The V gene is TRBV7-2, the J gene TRBJ2-1; D is perhaps TRBD2 (5 bases). The CDR3 runs 15 residues. The ends were cut back, 2 bases at V and 15 bases at J, with 23 bases in the middle. The germline gives CDR1 SGHTA, CDR2 FQGNSA.

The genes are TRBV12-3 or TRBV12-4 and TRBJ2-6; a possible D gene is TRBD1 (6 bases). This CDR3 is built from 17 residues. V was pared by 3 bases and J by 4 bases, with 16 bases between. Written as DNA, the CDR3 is TGTGCCAGCAGTTTCCTCCAGGGGCCGGGAGGGGCCAACGTCCTGACTTTC. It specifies CASSFLQGPGGANVLTF.

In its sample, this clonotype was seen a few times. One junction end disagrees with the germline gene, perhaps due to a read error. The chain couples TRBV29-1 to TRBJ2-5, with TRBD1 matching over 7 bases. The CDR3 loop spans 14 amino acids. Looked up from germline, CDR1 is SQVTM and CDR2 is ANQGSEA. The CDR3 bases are TGCAGCGCTGAACTGGGGAACAGGGGAGAGACCCAGTACTTC. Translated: CSAELGNRGETQYF.

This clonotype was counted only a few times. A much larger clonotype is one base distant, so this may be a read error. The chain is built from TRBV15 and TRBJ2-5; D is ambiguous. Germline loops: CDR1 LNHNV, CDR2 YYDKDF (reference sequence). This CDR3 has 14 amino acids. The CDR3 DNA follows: TGTGCCACCAGCAGAGGGTCAGACCAAGAGGCCCAGTACTTC. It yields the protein CATSRGSDQEAQYF.

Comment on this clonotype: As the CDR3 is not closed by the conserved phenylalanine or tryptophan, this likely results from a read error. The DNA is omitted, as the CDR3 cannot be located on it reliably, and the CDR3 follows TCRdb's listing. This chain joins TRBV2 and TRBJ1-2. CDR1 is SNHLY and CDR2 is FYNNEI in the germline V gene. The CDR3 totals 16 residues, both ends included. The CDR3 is CASSDGRAEVDYGYAI.

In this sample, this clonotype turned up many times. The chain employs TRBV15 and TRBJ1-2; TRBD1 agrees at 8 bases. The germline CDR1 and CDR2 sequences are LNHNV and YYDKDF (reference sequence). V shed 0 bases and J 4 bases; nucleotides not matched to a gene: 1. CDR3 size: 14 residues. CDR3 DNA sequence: TGTGCCACCAGCAGAGAGGGACAGGTCTATGGCTACACCTTC. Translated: CATSREGQVYGYTF.

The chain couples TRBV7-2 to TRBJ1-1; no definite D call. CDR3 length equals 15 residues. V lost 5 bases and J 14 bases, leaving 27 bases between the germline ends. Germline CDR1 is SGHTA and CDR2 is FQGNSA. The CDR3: CASSLLDTLNFGPFF. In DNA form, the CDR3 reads TGTGCCAGCAGCCTCCTAGATACGCTGAATTTTGGCCCATTCTTT.

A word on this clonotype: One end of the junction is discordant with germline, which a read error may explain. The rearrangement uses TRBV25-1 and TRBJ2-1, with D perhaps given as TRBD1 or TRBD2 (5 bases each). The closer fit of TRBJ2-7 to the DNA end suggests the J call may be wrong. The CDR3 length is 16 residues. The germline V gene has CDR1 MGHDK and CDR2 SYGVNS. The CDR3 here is CGSSENPRRGNNEQYF. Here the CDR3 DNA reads TGTGGCAGCAGTGAAAACCCGAGACGGGGCAACAATGAGCAGTACTTC.

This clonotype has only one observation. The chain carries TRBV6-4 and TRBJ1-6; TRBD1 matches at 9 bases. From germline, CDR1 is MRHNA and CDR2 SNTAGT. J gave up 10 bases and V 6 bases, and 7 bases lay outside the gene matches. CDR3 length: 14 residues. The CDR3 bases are TGTGCCAGCAGCGTCGGGACAGGGAGATCACCCCTCCACTTT. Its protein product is CASSVGTGRSPLHF.

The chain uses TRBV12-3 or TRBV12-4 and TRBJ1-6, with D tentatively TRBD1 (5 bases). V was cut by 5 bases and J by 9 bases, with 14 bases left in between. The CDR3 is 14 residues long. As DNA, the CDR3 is TGTGCCAGCAGTACCAGGGTTCAAGGTTCACCCCTCCACTTT. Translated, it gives CASSTRVQGSPLHF.

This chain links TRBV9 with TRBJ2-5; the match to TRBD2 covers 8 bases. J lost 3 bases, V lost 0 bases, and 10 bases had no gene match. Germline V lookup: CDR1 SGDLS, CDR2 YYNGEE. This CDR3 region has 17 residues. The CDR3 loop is CASSVGGVNGREETQYF. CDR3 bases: TGTGCCAGCAGCGTAGGGGGGGTAAACGGGAGGGAAGAGACCCAGTACTTC.

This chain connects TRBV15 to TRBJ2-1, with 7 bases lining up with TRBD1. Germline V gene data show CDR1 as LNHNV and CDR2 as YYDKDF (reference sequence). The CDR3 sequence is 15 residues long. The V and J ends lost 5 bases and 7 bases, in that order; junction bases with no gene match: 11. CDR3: CATSGDSQGYNEQFF. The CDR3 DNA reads TGTGCCACCAGCGGGGACAGTCAGGGGTATAATGAGCAGTTCTTC. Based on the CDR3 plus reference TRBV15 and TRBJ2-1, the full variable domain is DAMVIQNPRYQVTQFGKPVTLSCSQTLNHNVMYWYQQKSSQAPKLLFHYYDKDFNNEADTPDNFQSRRPNTSFCFLDIRSPGLGDTAMYLCATSGDSQGYNEQFFGPGTRLTVL.

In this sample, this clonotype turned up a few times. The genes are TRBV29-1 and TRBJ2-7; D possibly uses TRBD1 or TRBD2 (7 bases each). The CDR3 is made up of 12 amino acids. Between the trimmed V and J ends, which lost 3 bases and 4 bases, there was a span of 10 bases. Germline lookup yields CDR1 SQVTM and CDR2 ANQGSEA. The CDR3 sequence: CSVDRGGYEQYF. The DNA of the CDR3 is TGCAGCGTTGACAGGGGGGGGTACGAGCAGTACTTC.

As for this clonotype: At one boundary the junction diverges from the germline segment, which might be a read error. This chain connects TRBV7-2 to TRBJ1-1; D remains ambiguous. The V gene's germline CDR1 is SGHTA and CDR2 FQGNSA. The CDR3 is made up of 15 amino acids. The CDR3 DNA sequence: TGTGCCAGCAGAATAGCGGACGCGCACACCAGTGAAGTTTTCTTT. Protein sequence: CASRIADAHTSEVFF.

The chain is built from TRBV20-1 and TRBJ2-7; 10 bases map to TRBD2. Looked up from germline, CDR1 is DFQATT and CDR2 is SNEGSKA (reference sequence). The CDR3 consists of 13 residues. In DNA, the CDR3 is TGCGGTGTCTGGACTAGCGGTACCTACGAGCAGTACTTC. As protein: CGVWTSGTYEQYF.

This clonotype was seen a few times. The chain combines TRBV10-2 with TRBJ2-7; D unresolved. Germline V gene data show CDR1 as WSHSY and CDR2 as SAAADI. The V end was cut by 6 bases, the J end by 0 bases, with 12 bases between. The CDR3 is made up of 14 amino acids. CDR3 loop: CASSLAGHSYEQYF. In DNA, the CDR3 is TGCGCCAGCAGCTTGGCCGGGCACTCCTACGAGCAGTACTTC.

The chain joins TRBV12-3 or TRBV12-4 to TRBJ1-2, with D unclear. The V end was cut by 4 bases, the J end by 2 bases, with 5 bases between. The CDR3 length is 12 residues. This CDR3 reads CASSWANYGYTF. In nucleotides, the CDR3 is TGTGCCAGCAGTTGGGCGAACTATGGCTACACCTTC.

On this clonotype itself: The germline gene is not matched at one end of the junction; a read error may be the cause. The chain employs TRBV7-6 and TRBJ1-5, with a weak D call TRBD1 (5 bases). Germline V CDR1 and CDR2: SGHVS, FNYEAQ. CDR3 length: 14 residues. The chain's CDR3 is CASSWNTSDMHQQF. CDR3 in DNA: TGTGCCAGCAGCTGGAACACCTCGGACATGCACCAGCAGTTT.

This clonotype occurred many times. DNA of the CDR3: TGTGCCTGGAGTGTACGGGGGGCCGGAGATACGCAGTATTTT. It encodes CAWSVRGAGDTQYF. The chain recombines TRBV30 with TRBJ2-3; tentative D call: TRBD2 (7 bases). This CDR3 is built from 14 residues. The V gene's germline CDR1 is GTSNPN and CDR2 SVGIG (reference sequence). Trimming shortened V by 0 bases and J by 5 bases, and 12 bases separated the two germline ends.

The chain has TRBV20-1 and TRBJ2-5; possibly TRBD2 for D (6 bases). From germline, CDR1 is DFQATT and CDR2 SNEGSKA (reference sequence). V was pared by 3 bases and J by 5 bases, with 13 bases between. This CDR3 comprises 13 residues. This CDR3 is CSARGGGLETQYF. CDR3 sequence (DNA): TGCAGTGCTAGGGGGGGTGGGCTGGAGACCCAGTACTTC.

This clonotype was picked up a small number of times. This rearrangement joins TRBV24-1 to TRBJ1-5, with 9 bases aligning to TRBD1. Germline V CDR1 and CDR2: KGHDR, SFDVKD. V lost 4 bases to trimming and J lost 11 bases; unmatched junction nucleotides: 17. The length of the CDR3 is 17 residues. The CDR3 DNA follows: TGTGCCACCAGTGAGGCCGGGACAGGGAGTGGCCTAGGGGCCCAGCATTTT. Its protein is CATSEAGTGSGLGAQHF.

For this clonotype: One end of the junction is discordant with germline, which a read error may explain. This CDR3 is CASSGLGGGLFF. DNA for the CDR3: TGTGCCAGCAGTGGTTTAGGGGGGGGGCTGTTTTTT. The chain employs TRBV7-2 and TRBJ2-2; TRBD2 is a possible D gene (7 bases). The germline gives CDR1 SGHTA, CDR2 FQGNSA. The CDR3 runs 12 residues.